What follows are 22 T cell receptor beta chains derived from one specimen sequenced in a study of T cells after yellow fever vaccination. Via MiXCR, TCRdb re-called the 5' RACE reads, giving one row per CDR3 protein. The table includes some 260,000 distinct CDR3 sequences, around 4.9% detected once. This specimen was CD4+ T cells sorted from PBMCs, taken on the day of the yellow fever booster vaccination. The receptor source for this set is a man between 18 and 29 years old who received the YFV17D yellow fever vaccine.

The chain carries TRBV29-1 and TRBJ1-6, with 10 positions matching TRBD1. CDR1 and CDR2 (germline): SQVTM, ANQGSEA. The CDR3 consists of 12 residues. V lost 7 bases and J lost 10; bases outside the gene matches: 4. The CDR3 protein is CSARTGGSPLHF. The CDR3 DNA follows: TGCAGCGCTCGGACAGGGGGGTCACCCCTCCACTTT.

This clonotype was observed many times. The CDR3 sequence is CAISDQGARGYTF. In nucleotides, the CDR3 is TGTGCCATCAGTGATCAGGGGGCGCGGGGCTACACCTTC. V gene TRBV10-3 combines with J gene TRBJ1-2; 8 positions match TRBD1. The V and J ends lost 3 bases and 8 bases, in that order; junction bases with no gene match: 5. This CDR3 region has 13 residues. The germline V gene has CDR1 ENHRY and CDR2 SYGVKD.

This clonotype was observed at least ten times. This chain links TRBV6-2 or TRBV6-3 with TRBJ1-5; D gene uncertain. Germline V gives CDR1 MNHEY, CDR2 SVGEGT. CDR3 length equals 12 residues. Between the trimmed V and J ends, which lost 2 bases and 9 bases, there was a span of 8 bases. The CDR3 region has the DNA TGTGCCAGCAGTTACGGCCGTAGGCCCCAGCATTTT. Encoded protein: CASSYGRRPQHF.

This clonotype was seen ten or more times. The genes are TRBV4-2 and TRBJ1-1; TRBD1 is a possible D gene (6 bases). Trimming shortened V by 7 bases and J by 2 bases, and 14 bases separated the two germline ends. Per the germline V gene, CDR1 is LGHNA and CDR2 is YNFKEQ. CDR3 length: 14 residues. The CDR3 region has the DNA TGTGCCAGCACCTCAGGACAGATTAACACTGAAGCTTTCTTT. It encodes CASTSGQINTEAFF.

This clonotype turned up a few times. The V call is TRBV28, the J call TRBJ1-5, with D tentatively TRBD1 (5 bases). Trimming removed 1 base from V and 5 bases from J, with 9 bases in between. Per the germline V gene, CDR1 is MDHEN and CDR2 is SYDVKM. The CDR3 runs to 14 residues. The CDR3: CASSLSGIYQPQHF. The CDR3 nucleotides read TGTGCCAGCAGTTTATCAGGGATCTATCAGCCCCAGCATTTT.

This clonotype occurred a few times. The chain is built from TRBV10-3 and TRBJ1-2; 9 nucleotides agree with TRBD1. The germline V gene encodes CDR1 ENHRY and CDR2 SYGVKD. Trimming cost V 3 bases and J 6 bases; bases outside gene matches: 5. CDR3 length: 14 amino acids. The chain's CDR3 is CAISDWDRVNGYTF. CDR3 sequence (DNA): TGTGCCATCAGTGATTGGGACAGGGTTAATGGCTACACCTTC.

Only a few counts were recorded for this clonotype. This rearrangement joins TRBV7-3 to TRBJ2-5; no clear D. The CDR3 loop spans 16 amino acids. V lost 5 bases and J lost 5, with 21 bases in between. Germline V gene lookup returns CDR1 SGHTA and CDR2 FQGTGA. CDR3: CASSPGVVGLWETQYF. CDR3 in DNA: TGTGCCAGCAGCCCTGGGGTAGTAGGGTTGTGGGAGACCCAGTACTTC.

This clonotype was counted ten times or more. This chain joins TRBV5-1 and TRBJ2-3; D is perhaps TRBD1 (6 bases). The CDR3 sequence is 14 residues long. Trimming took off 4 bases at V and 6 bases at J, with 15 bases between the two ends. The germline V gene has CDR1 SGHRS and CDR2 YFSETQ. The CDR3 reads CASSLWGPGDTQYF. CDR3 bases: TGCGCCAGCAGCCTGTGGGGGCCAGGGGATACGCAGTATTTT.

V and J are TRBV7-2 and TRBJ1-2; D not certain. V lost 5 bases and J 5 bases, leaving 12 bases between the germline ends. Germline V gives CDR1 SGHTA, CDR2 FQGNSA. The CDR3 spans 13 residues. CDR3 DNA sequence: TGTGCCAGCAGCACACGACGGCCGTATGGCTACACCTTC. Translated: CASSTRRPYGYTF.

This rearrangement joins TRBV7-2 to TRBJ2-7; D not certain. Trimming pared 2 bases from V and 3 bases from J, leaving 11 bases between. The CDR3 totals 14 residues. Germline assignment: CDR1 SGHTA and CDR2 FQGNSA. The CDR3 DNA follows: TGTGCCAGCAGCTTAAATAGGGCGAGCTACGAGCAGTACTTC. This gives the protein CASSLNRASYEQYF.

This clonotype was seen a handful of times. J is TRBJ1-1 and V is TRBV11-2; weak D call: TRBD1 (6 bases). The germline V and J ends were trimmed by 2 bases and 3 bases, with 16 bases remaining between them. CDR3 length: 16 residues. Germline lookup yields CDR1 SGHAT and CDR2 FQNNGV. The CDR3 DNA reads TGTGCCAGCAGCTTAACAGTCAGGGGTAGGGACACTGAAGCTTTCTTT. Amino acids: CASSLTVRGRDTEAFF.

This clonotype was seen ten or more times. The chain employs TRBV7-8 and TRBJ2-1; 8 bases align to TRBD2. From germline, CDR1 is SGHVS and CDR2 FQNEAQ. CDR3 size: 14 residues. V gave up 3 bases and J gave up 6 bases; unmatched junction bases: 4. The CDR3 region is CASSFRRGVNEQFF. The CDR3 region has the DNA TGTGCCAGCAGCTTTCGGCGGGGGGTCAATGAGCAGTTCTTC.

The CDR3 here is CATRSGTTYEQYF. The CDR3 nucleotides are TGTGCCACCCGATCCGGGACTACCTACGAGCAGTACTTC. V usage is TRBV12-3 or TRBV12-4 and J usage is TRBJ2-7; 7 nucleotides line up with TRBD2. The CDR3 extends over 13 amino acids. V shed 10 bases and J 2 bases; nucleotides not matched to a gene: 8.

This clonotype was picked up many times. This rearrangement joins TRBV7-2 to TRBJ2-2; maybe TRBD2 (5 bases). The ends were cut back, 1 base at V and 3 bases at J, with 9 bases in the middle. Germline V gene sequence: CDR1 SGHTA, CDR2 FQGNSA. The CDR3 consists of 15 residues. CDR3 loop: CASSLGTGYTGELFF. As DNA, the CDR3 is TGTGCCAGCAGCTTAGGGACGGGGTACACCGGGGAGCTGTTTTTT.

This clonotype was seen only a few times. The CDR3 loop reads CASSVQGSHNEKLFF. The CDR3, as DNA: TGTGCCAGCAGCGTACAGGGGTCTCATAATGAAAAACTGTTTTTT. This chain uses TRBV7-2 with TRBJ1-4; TRBD1 matches 7 bases. The CDR3 length is 15 residues. V was pared by 5 bases and J by 4 bases, with 7 bases of the junction left unmatched. Germline CDR1 and CDR2: SGHTA and FQGNSA.

This clonotype appeared many times. The genes are TRBV7-2 and TRBJ2-3, with D perhaps matching TRBD1 (5 bases). CDR3 length: 15 amino acids. V was shortened by 0 bases and J by 3 bases, with 10 bases between the two germline ends. CDR1 SGHTA and CDR2 FQGNSA come from the germline V gene. The CDR3 DNA reads as TGTGCCAGCAGCTTAGCAGGGGCAGGGACAGATACGCAGTATTTT. This sequence encodes CASSLAGAGTDTQYF. Full variable domain (outside the CDR3, taken from reference TRBV7-2 and TRBJ2-3): GAGVSQSPSNKVTEKGKDVELRCDPISGHTALYWYRQSLGQGLEFLIYFQGNSAPDKSGLPSDRFSAERTGGSVSTLTIQRTQQEDSAVYLCASSLAGAGTDTQYFGPGTRLTVL.

This clonotype was recorded at least ten times. The chain uses TRBV7-2 and TRBJ1-2; D uncertain. Germline V gene sequence: CDR1 SGHTA, CDR2 FQGNSA. The CDR3 length is 14 residues. Trimming took 2 bases from V and 8 from J, leaving 15 bases between them. The CDR3 nucleotides read TGTGCCAGCAGCTTATACGGCGCAGCCTTCGGCTACACCTTC. It yields the protein CASSLYGAAFGYTF.

The V and J genes are TRBV18 and TRBJ1-5, with 8 bases matching TRBD1. Germline lookup yields CDR1 KGHSH and CDR2 LQKENI. The V gene end was trimmed by 6 bases and the J gene end by 5 bases; junction bases not matched to a gene: 3. The CDR3 has 13 residues. CDR3 DNA: TGTGCCAGCTCGGAACAGGGGGATCAGCCCCAGCATTTT. Its protein product is CASSEQGDQPQHF.

This clonotype was picked up many times. The V gene is TRBV29-1, the J gene TRBJ1-2, with 8 bases matching TRBD1. The germline V gene encodes CDR1 SQVTM and CDR2 ANQGSEA. The V and J ends lost 3 bases and 8 bases, in that order; junction bases with no gene match: 8. The length of the CDR3 is 13 residues. This CDR3 reads CSVDLDRVSGYTF. Written as DNA, the CDR3 is TGCAGCGTTGATTTGGACAGGGTGTCCGGCTACACCTTC.

This chain connects TRBV5-8 to TRBJ2-7, with D perhaps being TRBD1 or TRBD2 (6 bases each). CDR1 and CDR2 (germline): SGHTS, YDEGEE. V was trimmed by 0 bases and J by 3 bases, leaving 13 bases between them. This CDR3 has 15 amino acids. CDR3 in amino acids: CASSLAGAGYYEQYF. CDR3 DNA: TGTGCCAGCAGCTTGGCGGGGGCTGGATACTACGAGCAGTACTTC.

The CDR3 DNA reads as TGTGCCACCAGTGATTGGGACGGATTGGGGGAGACCCAGTACTTC. This encodes CATSDWDGLGETQYF. The V call is TRBV24-1, the J call TRBJ2-5; possibly TRBD1 or TRBD2 for D (5 bases each). Trimming pared 2 bases from V and 5 bases from J, leaving 14 bases between. Germline V gene data show CDR1 as KGHDR and CDR2 as SFDVKD. The CDR3 is made up of 15 amino acids.

CDR3 sequence (DNA): TGTGCCAGCAGCTTCGAGGGGGCCCGGACTGAAGCTTTCTTT. Translation: CASSFEGARTEAFF. V usage is TRBV5-4 and J usage is TRBJ1-1; TRBD1 matches at 7 bases. CDR1 is SGHNT, CDR2 YYREEE, per germline (reference sequence). Unmatched junction bases numbered 6, after V lost 2 bases and J lost 5 bases. The CDR3 covers 14 residues.